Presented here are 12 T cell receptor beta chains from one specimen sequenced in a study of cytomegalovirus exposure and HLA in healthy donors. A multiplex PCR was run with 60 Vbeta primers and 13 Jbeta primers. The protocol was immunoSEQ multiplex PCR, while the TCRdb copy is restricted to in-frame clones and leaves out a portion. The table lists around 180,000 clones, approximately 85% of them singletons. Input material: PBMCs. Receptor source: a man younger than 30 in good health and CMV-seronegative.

The CDR3 reads CASSSIFSYEQYF. The CDR3 bases are TGTGCCAGCAGCTCAATCTTCTCCTACGAGCAGTACTTC. The rearrangement uses TRBV5-5 and TRBJ2-5; no reliable D call. The tail of the sequence fits TRBJ2-7 better, so the J call may be wrong. CDR1 SGHKS and CDR2 YYEKEE come from the germline V gene (reference sequence). CDR3 length equals 13 residues.

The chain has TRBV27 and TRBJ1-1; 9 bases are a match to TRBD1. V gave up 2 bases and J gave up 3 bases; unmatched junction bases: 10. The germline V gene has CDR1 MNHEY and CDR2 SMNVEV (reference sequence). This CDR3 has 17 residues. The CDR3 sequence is CASSLRPRQGVDTEAFF. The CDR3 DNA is TGTGCCAGCAGTTTAAGACCCAGACAGGGGGTAGACACTGAAGCTTTCTTT.

The CDR3: CASSSGTEKLFF. CDR3 sequence (DNA): TGTGCCAGCAGCTCAGGAACGGAAAAACTGTTTTTT. V gene TRBV7-9 combines with J gene TRBJ1-4, with no clear D. In germline, CDR1 is SEHNR, CDR2 FQNEAQ (reference sequence). V dropped 4 bases and J dropped 8 bases, with 8 bases sitting between them. The length of the CDR3 is 12 residues.

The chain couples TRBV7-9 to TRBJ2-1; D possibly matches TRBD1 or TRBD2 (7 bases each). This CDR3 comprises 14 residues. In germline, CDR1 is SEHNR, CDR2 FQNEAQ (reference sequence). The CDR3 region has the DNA TGTTCCATCAGGGGGGGAGCGGGAAACAATGAGCAGTTCTTC. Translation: CSIRGGAGNNEQFF. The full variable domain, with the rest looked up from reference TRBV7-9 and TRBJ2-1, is DTGVSQNPRHKITKRGQNVTFRCDPISEHNRLYWYRQTLGQGPEFLTYFQNEAQLEKSRLLSDRFSAERPKGSFSTLEIQRTEQGDSAMYLCSIRGGAGNNEQFFGPGTRLTVL.

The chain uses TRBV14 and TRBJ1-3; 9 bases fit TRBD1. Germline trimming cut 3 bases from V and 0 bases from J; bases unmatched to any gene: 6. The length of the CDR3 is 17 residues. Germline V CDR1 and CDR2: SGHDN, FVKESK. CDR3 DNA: TGTGCCAGCAGCCATTTGGGACAGGGAGGCTCTGGAAACACCATATATTTT. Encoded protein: CASSHLGQGGSGNTIYF.

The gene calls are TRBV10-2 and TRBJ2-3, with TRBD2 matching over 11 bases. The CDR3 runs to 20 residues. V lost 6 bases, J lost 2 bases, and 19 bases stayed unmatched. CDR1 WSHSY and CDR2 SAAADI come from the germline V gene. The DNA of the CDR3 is TGCGCCAGCAGGGAGAGACTTCTAGCGGGGGGCCGATTCAACACAGATACGCAGTATTTT. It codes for CASRERLLAGGRFNTDTQYF.

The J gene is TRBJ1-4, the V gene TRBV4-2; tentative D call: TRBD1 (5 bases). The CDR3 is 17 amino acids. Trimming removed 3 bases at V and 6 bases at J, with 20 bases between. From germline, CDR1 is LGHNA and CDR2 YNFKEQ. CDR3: CASSHHTGSRKDEKLFF. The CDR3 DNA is TGTGCCAGCAGCCATCACACAGGATCCAGGAAGGATGAAAAACTGTTTTTT.

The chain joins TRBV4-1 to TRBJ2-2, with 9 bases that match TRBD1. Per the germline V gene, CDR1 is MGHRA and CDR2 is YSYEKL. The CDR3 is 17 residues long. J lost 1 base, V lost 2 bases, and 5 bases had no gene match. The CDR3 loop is CASSQWTGDQNTGELFF. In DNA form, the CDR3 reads TGCGCCAGCAGCCAATGGACAGGGGACCAGAACACCGGGGAGCTGTTTTTT.

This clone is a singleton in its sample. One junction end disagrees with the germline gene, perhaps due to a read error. CDR3 region: CASSNSPRQGIGELFF. In nucleotides, the CDR3 is TGTGCCAGCAGTAACTCCCCGCGACAGGGTATCGGGGAGCTGTTTTTT. This chain links TRBV6-5 with TRBJ2-2; TRBD1 matches 7 bases. Germline lookup yields CDR1 MNHEY and CDR2 SVGAGI. This CDR3 region has 16 residues.

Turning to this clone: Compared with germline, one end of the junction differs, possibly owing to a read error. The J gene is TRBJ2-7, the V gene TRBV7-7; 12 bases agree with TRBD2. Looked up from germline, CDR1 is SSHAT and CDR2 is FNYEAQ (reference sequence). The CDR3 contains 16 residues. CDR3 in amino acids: CASSPMTSGSSHEQYF. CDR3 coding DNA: TGTGCTAGCAGCCCGATGACTAGCGGGAGTTCCCACGAGCAGTACTTC.

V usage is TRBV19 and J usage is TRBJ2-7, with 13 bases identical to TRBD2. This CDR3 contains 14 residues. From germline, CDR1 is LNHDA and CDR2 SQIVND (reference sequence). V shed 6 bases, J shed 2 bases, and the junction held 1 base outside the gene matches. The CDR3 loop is CASRGTSGTYEQYF. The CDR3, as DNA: TGTGCCAGTAGGGGGACTAGCGGGACCTACGAGCAGTACTTC.

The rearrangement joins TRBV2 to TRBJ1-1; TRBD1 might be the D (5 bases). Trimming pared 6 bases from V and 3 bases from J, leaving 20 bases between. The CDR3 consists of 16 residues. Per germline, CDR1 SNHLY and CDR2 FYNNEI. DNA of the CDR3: TGTGCCAGCAGACCTACCGGGGGAAGAGGACACACTGAAGCTTTCTTT. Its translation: CASRPTGGRGHTEAFF.